This record covers a single TCR beta chain. As yet, its antigen is unknown. Two or more post-ART PBMC samples, plus at least one pre-ART sample, were available for each donor. The samples, holding about 0.9-11 million cryopreserved PBMC, were thawed before DNA extraction was carried out. This specimen belongs to a study of long-term antiretroviral therapy in people with HIV. CDR1 KGHSH and CDR2 LQKENI come from the germline V gene. Trimming cost V 1 base and J 0 bases, with 13 bases left between them. The CDR3 consists of 16 residues. Study-wide results and caveats: Collection spanned 2004 to 2017; ART regimens may be less effective than current ones.

An immunoSEQ assay, version v3.0, was performed at survey level. The table came from immunoSEQ multiplex PCR; TCRdb's copy has only in-frame clones and leaves some out. This repertoire shows about 22,000 clones, around 84% found once; its top ten account for around 4.6%. This TCR was recovered from a man in his 60s with HIV. V is TRBV18 and J is TRBJ2-7; TRBD1 might be the D (6 bases). This sample comprised unsorted PBMCs, obtained 1.3 years after starting antiretroviral therapy. The CDR3 loop reads CASSPLGDINSYEQYF. CDR3 nucleotide sequence: TGTGCCAGCTCACCACTGGGGGACATTAACTCCTACGAGCAGTACTTC.